In its sample, the clone carrying this T cell receptor (beta chain) was seen a few times. TCRdb itself ran the 5' RACE reads through MiXCR, one entry per CDR3 protein. The table has tens of thousands of distinct CDR3 sequences, about a sixth seen once. This sample was included in a study of T-cell memory formation after mild COVID-19. Germline V gene lookup returns CDR1 LNHDA and CDR2 SQIVND (reference sequence). With 11 bases removed from V and 4 bases from J, the gap between germline ends came to 14 bases. The CDR3 has 12 amino acids. The clonotype comes from an adult woman who had mild COVID-19 (a few samples of this study predate the infection). Cell type and time point are not known. V and J are TRBV19 and TRBJ1-1, with D perhaps TRBD1 (5 bases). The specimen was PBMCs or a T cell subset sorted from them (not recorded which). The DNA of the CDR3 is TGTGCCTGCGCCAGGGCATCCACTGAAGCTTTCTTT. Translating gives CACARASTEAFF.